Shown below are 11 T cell receptor beta chains from a single sample sequenced in a study of blood T cell repertoires in COVID-19. Clones were sequenced by immunoSEQ multiplex PCR, and TCRdb holds only the in-frame ones, with some missing. The data hold 35,000 to 50,000 clones, with about 87% observed a single time. Sequenced: peripheral blood. Every receptor here comes from a human donor in a cohort sampled during active COVID-19.

This chain joins TRBV10-3 and TRBJ2-7; TRBD1 aligns across 7 bases. CDR3 length: 14 residues. V dropped 6 bases and J dropped 5; count of bases not matched to a gene: 10. Germline V gene lookup returns CDR1 ENHRY and CDR2 SYGVKD. CDR3 coding DNA: TGTGCCATCAGGGGTGACAGGGTGTTCGACGAGCAGTACTTC. Its translation: CAIRGDRVFDEQYF.

Here the CDR3 DNA reads TGTGCCAGCAGTGAAATTAACCTGGGTCCAGGGGAGACCCAGTACTTC. Residues: CASSEINLGPGETQYF. The chain couples TRBV2 to TRBJ2-5, with D tentatively TRBD1 (5 bases). This CDR3 contains 16 residues. The germline V and J ends were trimmed by 2 bases and 5 bases, with 18 bases remaining between them. CDR1 and CDR2 (germline): SNHLY, FYNNEI.

This clone was picked up one time. CDR3: CASSQQGSVTEAFF. The CDR3 DNA reads as TGTGCCAGCAGTCAACAGGGGTCGGTCACTGAAGCTTTCTTT. The chain combines TRBV2 with TRBJ1-1; 7 bases map to TRBD1. Per the germline V gene, CDR1 is SNHLY and CDR2 is FYNNEI. This CDR3 region has 14 residues. With V trimmed by 5 bases and J by 4 bases, 7 bases remained unmatched. The whole variable domain, remainder taken from reference TRBV2 and TRBJ1-1, is EPEVTQTPSHQVTQMGQEVILRCVPISNHLYFYWYRQILGQKVEFLVSFYNNEISEKSEIFDDQFSVERPDGSNFTLKIRSTKLEDSAMYFCASSQQGSVTEAFFGQGTRLTVV.

This clone showed up just a few times. V is TRBV6-5 and J is TRBJ1-1, with D maybe TRBD1 (5 bases). Germline values: CDR1 MNHEY, CDR2 SVGAGI. The V gene lost 7 bases and the J gene lost 0 bases, with 9 bases spanning the gap. The CDR3 has 13 residues. Here the CDR3 DNA reads TGTGCCAGCATCGACAGACTGAACACTGAAGCTTTCTTT. It translates to CASIDRLNTEAFF.

The chain is built from TRBV18 and TRBJ1-4, with 8 bases that match TRBD1. V was pared by 4 bases and J by 6 bases, with 1 base of the junction left unmatched. The CDR3 has 13 amino acids. CDR1 is KGHSH and CDR2 is LQKENI in the germline V gene. The chain's CDR3 is CASSRGQDEKLFF. For the CDR3, the DNA is TGTGCCAGCTCACGGGGACAGGATGAAAAACTGTTTTTT.

V usage is TRBV6-5 and J usage is TRBJ1-2; no definite D call. V was cut by 5 bases and J by 1 base, with 11 bases left in between. The CDR3 runs 14 residues. Germline V gene data show CDR1 as MNHEY and CDR2 as SVGAGI. CDR3 in DNA: TGTGCCAGCAGTACGCGGGGATTTAACTATGGCTACACCTTC. Translation: CASSTRGFNYGYTF.

The chain recombines TRBV5-4 with TRBJ1-2; TRBD1 is a possible D gene (6 bases). CDR1 is SGHNT, CDR2 YYREEE, per germline (reference sequence). V was pared by 1 base and J by 7 bases, with 14 bases between. The CDR3 length is 14 residues. The CDR3 protein is CASSLRGLAGGYTF. CDR3 DNA sequence: TGTGCCAGCAGCTTGCGGGGGCTAGCGGGTGGCTACACCTTC.

V is TRBV5-1 and J is TRBJ2-5; D possibly corresponds to TRBD1 (6 bases). CDR1 is SGHRS, CDR2 YFSETQ, per germline. Between the trimmed V and J ends, which lost 0 bases and 5 bases, there was a span of 17 bases. This CDR3 spans 16 amino acids. The CDR3 DNA reads TGCGCCAGCAGCTTGGCCTTACAGGGCGCAGGGGAGACCCAGTACTTC. Its translation: CASSLALQGAGETQYF.

In this sample, this clone turned up a few times. V and J are TRBV7-6 and TRBJ2-2; 9 positions match TRBD2. The J segment lost 0 bases and the V segment lost 4 bases, leaving 6 bases of the junction unmatched. This CDR3 is built from 17 residues. Germline V gives CDR1 SGHVS, CDR2 FNYEAQ. CDR3 coding DNA: TGTGCCAGCAGCTCAATACCTAGCGGGGCGAACACCGGGGAGCTGTTTTTT. Translation: CASSSIPSGANTGELFF.

This sequence joins TRBV9 and TRBJ2-1; 8 positions match TRBD2. This CDR3 is built from 17 residues. Germline V CDR1 and CDR2: SGDLS, YYNGEE. Trimming cost V 4 bases and J 5 bases; bases outside gene matches: 14. The CDR3 DNA reads as TGTGCCAGCAGCCCCTTGGTAGGAGCGGGGGTCGACAATGAGCAGTTCTTC. Amino acid sequence: CASSPLVGAGVDNEQFF. Based on the CDR3 plus reference TRBV9 and TRBJ2-1, the full variable domain is DSGVTQTPKHLITATGQRVTLRCSPRSGDLSVYWYQQSLDQGLQFLIQYYNGEERAKGNILERFSAQQFPDLHSELNLSSLELGDSALYFCASSPLVGAGVDNEQFFGPGTRLTVL.

The chain joins TRBV6-1 to TRBJ1-4, with TRBD1 matching over 7 bases. The length of the CDR3 is 17 residues. Germline V CDR1 and CDR2: MNHNS, SASEGT. V lost 1 base and J lost 8; bases outside the gene matches: 13. In DNA form, the CDR3 reads TGTGCCAGCAGTGAAGAGACAACGACAGGGTTGGGAGAAAAACTGTTTTTT. The encoded protein is CASSEETTTGLGEKLFF.